What follows describes a single T cell receptor beta chain. Some clones are missing from TCRdb's copy, which holds only in-frame ones; the method was immunoSEQ multiplex PCR. This sample has some 410,000 clones, with about 93% found just once. The data stem from a study of control samples from healthy donors and cancer patients. CDR3 length: 18 residues. The germline CDR1 and CDR2 sequences are MDHEN and SYDVKM. V was cut by 4 bases and J by 0 bases, with 22 bases left in between. Sample: PBMCs. V gene TRBV28 combines with J gene TRBJ2-7; D perhaps matches TRBD1 (5 bases). The receptor was derived from a man between 40 and 49 years old with head and neck cancer. The CDR3 reads CASSSNIRQSSSSYEQYF. The CDR3 nucleotides read TGTGCCAGCAGTTCGAATATAAGACAGTCGTCGAGCTCCTACGAGCAGTACTTC.